The rows below give T cell receptor beta chains drawn from one sample of a study of blood T cell repertoires in COVID-19. The repertoire was sequenced with immunoSEQ multiplex PCR; TCRdb's copy has only in-frame clones and lacks some. Altogether more than 150,000 clones are present, around 89% being singletons, with the ten largest covering about 2.8%. The specimen was peripheral blood. The receptors stem from a man between 60 and 70 years old with acute or convalescent COVID-19. Both conserved end residues are part of each CDR3. The D gene is left open where the match is weak. Expanded clones get a size class; other rows say once, few or many, or leave the size out.

size	D	V	length	J	CDR3	DNA
NA	TRBD2	TRBV13	16	TRBJ2-1	CASSDQLAGAHNEQFF	TGTGCCAGCAGCGACCAACTAGCGGGGGCCCACAATGAGCAGTTCTTC
NA	TRBD1	TRBV5-1	14	TRBJ1-1	CASSSQGGGTEAFF	TGCGCCAGCAGCTCACAGGGGGGAGGCACTGAAGCTTTCTTT
NA	NA	TRBV11-2	18	TRBJ2-7	CASSFRTWDGGPTYEQYF	TGTGCCAGCAGCTTCCGCACGTGGGACGGGGGTCCTACCTACGAGCAGTACTTC
many	TRBD1	TRBV5-1	14	TRBJ1-1	CASSIGQGGTEAFF	TGCGCCAGCAGCATCGGACAGGGGGGGACTGAAGCTTTCTTT
NA	NA	TRBV6-5	14	TRBJ2-5	CASTETPGQGTQYF	TGTGCCAGCACCGAAACCCCAGGACAAGGGACCCAGTACTTC
NA	TRBD2	TRBV29-1	16	TRBJ2-3	CSVAGRVGTSTDTQYF	TGCAGCGTTGCCGGGAGGGTGGGGACTAGCACAGATACGCAGTATTTT
NA	NA	TRBV11-3	16	TRBJ2-1	CASSLGQGTTGNEQFF	TGTGCCAGCAGCTTAGGACAGGGGACTACGGGCAATGAGCAGTTCTTC
NA	TRBD2	TRBV12-5	15	TRBJ2-2	CASGYSGGSAGELFF	TGTGCTAGTGGTTACAGCGGGGGGTCGGCCGGGGAGCTGTTTTTT
NA	TRBD1	TRBV6-5	14	TRBJ2-1	CASTPDRERNEQFF	TGTGCCAGCACCCCGGACAGGGAAAGGAATGAGCAGTTCTTC
NA	NA	TRBV19	14	TRBJ1-4	CASSKQGLLEKLFF	TGTGCCAGTTCAAAACAGGGTTTATTAGAAAAACTGTTTTTT
NA	NA	TRBV9	14	TRBJ2-3	CASSVGGYTDTQYF	TGTGCCAGCAGCGTAGGAGGGTACACAGATACGCAGTATTTT
NA	NA	TRBV4-3	14	TRBJ2-1	CASSQSSNSNEQFF	TGCGCCAGCAGCCAATCAAGTAACTCGAATGAGCAGTTCTTC
NA	TRBD1	TRBV6-2/TRBV6-3	14	TRBJ1-3	CASSSGTGGNTIYF	TGTGCCAGCAGTTCGGGGACAGGAGGAAACACCATATATTTT
few	NA	TRBV6-5	14	TRBJ1-1	CASNAEVTSTEAFF	TGTGCCAGCAACGCGGAGGTTACGAGCACTGAAGCTTTCTTT
NA	NA	TRBV5-1	16	TRBJ1-2	CASSPRTPSGNYGYTF	TGCGCCAGCAGCCCGAGGACACCATCCGGAAACTATGGCTACACCTTC
NA	NA	TRBV12-3/TRBV12-4	12	TRBJ1-2	CASSPGARGYTF	TGTGCCAGCAGCCCTGGGGCGAGGGGCTACACCTTC
NA	TRBD1	TRBV12-3/TRBV12-4	12	TRBJ1-2	CASTTGAYGYTF	TGTGCCAGCACCACAGGGGCCTATGGCTACACCTTC
NA	NA	TRBV7-9	11	TRBJ2-7	CASSYIDEQYF	TGTGCCAGCAGCTATATAGACGAGCAGTACTTC
NA	NA	TRBV7-3	13	TRBJ1-2	CASSYDRHYGYTF	TGTGCCAGCAGTTACGACAGACACTATGGCTACACCTTC
NA	TRBD1	TRBV25-1	15	TRBJ1-6	CASSGDRGQYSPLHF	TGTGCCAGCAGTGGGGACAGGGGCCAATATTCACCCCTCCACTTT
NA	NA	TRBV10-3	16	TRBJ2-1	CAISEPIGIQGNEQFF	TGTGCCATCAGTGAGCCCATAGGTATACAGGGCAATGAGCAGTTCTTC
NA	NA	TRBV18	15	TRBJ2-1	CASSPSLLASPEQFF	TGTGCCAGCTCACCTAGCCTCTTAGCTTCGCCTGAGCAGTTCTTC
NA	NA	TRBV5-1	13	TRBJ1-6	CASSERLNSPLHF	TGCGCCAGCTCGGAGAGGCTCAATTCACCCCTCCACTTT
NA	NA	TRBV6-5	13	TRBJ1-2	CASSYGQNYGYTF	TGTGCCAGCAGTTACGGACAGAACTATGGCTACACCTTC
NA	TRBD1	TRBV7-2	17	TRBJ1-5	CASSWTGGDYSNQPQHF	TGTGCCAGCAGCTGGACAGGGGGAGATTATAGCAATCAGCCCCAGCATTTT
NA	TRBD1	TRBV13	17	TRBJ1-2	CASVEGNYRGNSGGYTF	TGTGCCAGCGTCGAGGGTAACTACAGGGGAAACAGTGGCGGCTACACCTTC
NA	TRBD2	TRBV7-2	14	TRBJ2-2	CASSSHSGAGELFF	TGTGCCAGCAGCTCGCATAGCGGGGCCGGGGAGCTGTTTTTT
NA	TRBD1	TRBV5-1	15	TRBJ2-2	CASSPGQGAGGELFF	TGCGCCAGCAGCCCGGGACAGGGGGCAGGCGGGGAGCTGTTTTTT
NA	NA	TRBV18	16	TRBJ2-6	CASSPTTGSGANVLTF	TGTGCCAGCTCACCGACGACGGGCTCTGGGGCCAACGTCCTGACTTTC
NA	TRBD1	TRBV7-2	16	TRBJ1-5	CASSPQGGQGTQPQHF	TGTGCCAGCAGCCCTCAGGGGGGACAGGGAACCCAGCCCCAGCATTTT
NA	NA	TRBV27	13	TRBJ2-5	CASSEGHQETQYF	TGTGCCAGCAGTGAGGGCCACCAAGAGACCCAGTACTTC
NA	NA	TRBV29-1	15	TRBJ1-6	CSVRLGSSYNSPLHF	TGCAGCGTTCGGCTAGGGAGCTCCTATAATTCACCCCTCCACTTT
NA	NA	TRBV11-2	17	TRBJ1-1	CASSLGRQGIMNTEAFF	TGTGCCAGCAGCTTAGGCAGGCAGGGTATAATGAACACTGAAGCTTTCTTT
NA	TRBD2	TRBV6-5	16	TRBJ2-7	CASSYSGTSGTYEQYF	TGTGCCAGCAGTTACTCCGGGACTAGCGGTACCTACGAGCAGTACTTC
NA	NA	TRBV19	14	TRBJ1-3	CASTQGHSGNTIYF	TGTGCCAGTACCCAGGGGCACTCTGGAAACACCATATATTTT
NA	NA	TRBV4-2	13	TRBJ1-1	CASSQDDSQTAFF	TGTGCCAGCAGCCAAGATGACAGCCAGACAGCTTTCTTT
few	NA	TRBV5-1	12	TRBJ1-2	CASSLVGVGYTF	TGCGCCAGCAGCTTGGTCGGGGTCGGCTACACCTTC
NA	NA	TRBV9	17	TRBJ2-7	CASSVQASAKSSYEQYF	TGTGCCAGCAGCGTGCAGGCCTCTGCCAAGAGCTCCTACGAGCAGTACTTC
NA	TRBD1	TRBV18	15	TRBJ1-5	CASSPPSGGGEPQHF	TGTGCCAGCTCACCGCCTTCAGGGGGAGGTGAGCCCCAGCATTTT
few	NA	TRBV30	15	TRBJ1-3	CAWSRAAGFGNTIYF	TGTGCCTGGAGTAGGGCTGCAGGGTTTGGAAACACCATATATTTT
NA	TRBD1	TRBV4-3	15	TRBJ2-2	CASSSKGADTGELFF	TGCGCCAGCAGCTCCAAGGGGGCCGACACCGGGGAGCTGTTTTTT
NA	NA	TRBV2	15	TRBJ2-2	CASSNPGQNTGELFF	TGTGCCAGCAGTAACCCGGGACAGAACACCGGGGAGCTGTTTTTT
once	TRBD2	TRBV6-2/TRBV6-3	14	TRBJ2-7	CASIPSGASYEQYF	TGTGCCAGCATCCCTAGCGGGGCGAGCTACGAGCAGTACTTC
NA	TRBD2	TRBV7-2	16	TRBJ2-4	CASRRTSGDAKNIQYF	TGTGCCAGCAGACGGACTAGCGGAGATGCCAAAAACATTCAGTACTTC
NA	TRBD2	TRBV4-1	14	TRBJ2-7	CASSPAGGSYEQYF	TGCGCCAGCAGCCCGGCGGGGGGTTCCTACGAGCAGTACTTC
NA	NA	TRBV5-1	15	TRBJ1-1	CASAPRGTMNTEAFF	TGCGCCAGCGCACCAAGAGGTACCATGAACACTGAAGCTTTCTTT
NA	NA	TRBV15	12	TRBJ2-1	CATNAGESEQFF	TGTGCCACCAACGCTGGGGAGTCTGAGCAGTTCTTC
NA	TRBD1	TRBV5-1	16	TRBJ2-6	CASSLQGDSGANVLTF	TGCGCCAGCAGCTTACAGGGGGACTCTGGGGCCAACGTCCTGACTTTC
NA	TRBD1	TRBV24-1	12	TRBJ2-7	CATSRDRNEQYF	TGTGCCACCAGTCGGGACAGAAACGAGCAGTACTTC
NA	NA	TRBV23-1	12	TRBJ1-5	CASSRPNQPQHF	TGCGCCAGCAGTCGTCCTAATCAGCCCCAGCATTTT
few	TRBD1	TRBV7-6	19	TRBJ2-1	CASSLRGQGAIGAYNEQFF	TGTGCCAGCAGCTTACGGGGACAGGGGGCAATAGGAGCCTACAATGAGCAGTTCTTC
NA	NA	TRBV4-2	15	TRBJ1-1	CASSQGGGSGSEAFF	TGTGCCAGCAGCCAAGGTGGGGGGAGCGGGAGTGAAGCTTTCTTT
NA	TRBD1	TRBV19	16	TRBJ1-4	CASSFSDRTRNEKLFF	TGTGCCAGTAGTTTCTCGGACAGGACCCGAAATGAAAAACTGTTTTTT
NA	NA	TRBV4-2	15	TRBJ1-3	CASSQSDSRRNTIYF	TGTGCCAGCAGCCAATCCGACAGTAGAAGAAACACCATATATTTT